Sequencing of this T cell receptor (beta chain) was carried out in a study of T-cell reconstitution after alpha-beta-depleted transplantation in children. This clonotype was counted ten times or more. This CDR3 has 14 amino acids. Per germline, CDR1 SGHAT and CDR2 FQNNGV. V lost 7 bases and J lost 0, with 12 bases in between. TCRbeta library construction was performed incorporating unique molecular identifiers. TCRdb analysed the PCR reads with MiXCR anew, one entry per CDR3 protein. The sample has about 360,000 distinct CDR3 sequences, about an eighth seen once. The J gene is TRBJ1-1, the V gene TRBV11-2; D unclear. Sequenced here: PBMCs, sampled from the stem cell graft. The receptor comes from a human donor who donated a stem cell graft to a child with Fanconi anemia. In DNA, the CDR3 is TGTGCCAGCACCCTAATGGCCCTGAACACTGAAGCTTTCTTT. As protein: CASTLMALNTEAFF.